One sample yielded the 30 T cell receptor beta chains listed below, sequenced in a study. Produced via immunoSEQ multiplex PCR; TCRdb's table is partial and in-frame only. The sample has around 54,000 clones, over 85% seen once. Sequenced: PBMCs. These receptors came from a man in his forties with rheumatoid arthritis.

The chain links TRBV12-5 to TRBJ2-3, with 15 bases fitting TRBD2. The CDR3 extends over 19 amino acids. V shed 1 base and J 2 bases; nucleotides not matched to a gene: 7. Germline CDR1 reads LGHNT; CDR2 reads FRNRAP. The CDR3 DNA reads as TGTGCTAGTGGTTTGGGAATCGGACTAGCGGGGGGGTACACAGATACGCAGTATTTT. It codes for CASGLGIGLAGGYTDTQYF.

The chain joins TRBV5-6 to TRBJ1-2, with 8 nucleotides matching TRBD1. The CDR3 runs to 16 residues. V gave up 0 bases and J gave up 6 bases; unmatched junction bases: 10. Germline loops: CDR1 SGHDT, CDR2 YYEEEE. The CDR3 region is CASSLVGGQGRDGYTF. The CDR3 DNA reads TGTGCCAGCAGCTTGGTAGGAGGACAGGGACGCGATGGCTACACCTTC.

This clone showed up just once. The rearrangement uses TRBV11-3 and TRBJ1-1, with TRBD1 as a possible D gene (5 bases). Between the trimmed V and J ends, which lost 0 bases and 6 bases, there was a span of 11 bases. The germline CDR1 and CDR2 sequences are SGHNT and YENEEA. The CDR3 runs to 14 residues. As DNA, the CDR3 is TGTGCCAGCAGCTTAGACAAGAGACAGTCTGAAGCTTTCTTT. Residues: CASSLDKRQSEAFF.

The chain links TRBV9 to TRBJ2-3, with 9 bases lining up with TRBD1. CDR3 size: 16 residues. CDR1 and CDR2 (germline): SGDLS, YYNGEE. The J segment lost 2 bases and the V segment lost 4 bases, leaving 8 bases of the junction unmatched. Here the CDR3 reads CASSTRDRVHTDTQYF. CDR3 nucleotide sequence: TGTGCCAGCAGCACCCGGGACAGGGTCCACACAGATACGCAGTATTTT.

V gene TRBV27 combines with J gene TRBJ2-2; D call uncertain. The germline V gene encodes CDR1 MNHEY and CDR2 SMNVEV (reference sequence). V was shortened by 6 bases and J by 1 base, with 12 bases between the two germline ends. This CDR3 is 15 amino acids long. This CDR3 is CASRRGERNTGELFF. In nucleotides, the CDR3 is TGTGCCAGCAGAAGAGGCGAAAGGAACACCGGGGAGCTGTTTTTT.

This chain links TRBV4-1 with TRBJ2-7; 10 nucleotides agree with TRBD2. Germline V lookup: CDR1 MGHRA, CDR2 YSYEKL. With V trimmed by 9 bases and J by 0 bases, 2 bases remained unmatched. The CDR3 runs to 13 residues. Here the CDR3 reads CASSGGSSYEQYF. In nucleotides, the CDR3 is TGCGCCAGTAGCGGGGGGAGCTCCTACGAGCAGTACTTC.

The chain is built from TRBV24-1 and TRBJ1-1, with a possible D match to TRBD1 (5 bases). The CDR3 is 11 amino acids. Trimming shortened V by 6 bases and J by 6 bases, and 7 bases separated the two germline ends. The V gene's germline CDR1 is KGHDR and CDR2 SFDVKD. CDR3 sequence (DNA): TGTGCCACCAGTCAGGGCGCTGAAGCTTTCTTT. Its protein product is CATSQGAEAFF.

The CDR3 spells CASSVSGGLGNTIYF. DNA of the CDR3: TGTGCCAGCAGCGTCTCGGGGGGGCTCGGAAACACCATATATTTT. This chain joins TRBV9 and TRBJ1-3; a possible D gene is TRBD1 (6 bases). The CDR3 extends over 15 amino acids. CDR1 SGDLS and CDR2 YYNGEE come from the germline V gene. V gave up 2 bases and J gave up 4 bases, with 13 bases separating them.

The chain joins TRBV9 to TRBJ2-3, with 8 bases that match TRBD2. The ends lost 0 bases at V and 4 bases at J; junction bases unmatched: 4. From germline, CDR1 is SGDLS and CDR2 YYNGEE. CDR3 length: 15 residues. CDR3 DNA: TGTGCCAGCAGCGTAGAGGCGGGAGGTCCAGATACGCAGTATTTT. Translating gives CASSVEAGGPDTQYF.

This CDR3 reads CASRDRDRGLTGELFF. In DNA, the CDR3 is TGTGCCAGCAGGGACCGGGACAGGGGGCTCACCGGGGAGCTGTTTTTT. The chain joins TRBV27 to TRBJ2-2; TRBD1 agrees at 12 bases. The germline CDR1 and CDR2 sequences are MNHEY and SMNVEV (reference sequence). CDR3 length: 16 amino acids. The ends lost 6 bases at V and 4 bases at J; junction bases unmatched: 6.

The chain uses TRBV27 and TRBJ2-3; TRBD1 aligns across 7 bases. The ends lost 3 bases at V and 4 bases at J; junction bases unmatched: 4. The CDR3 length is 14 residues. Germline assignment: CDR1 MNHEY and CDR2 SMNVEV (reference sequence). DNA for the CDR3: TGTGCCAGCAGTTTCCGACAGGGATCAGATACGCAGTATTTT. Its protein product is CASSFRQGSDTQYF.

The chain has TRBV7-8 and TRBJ2-7; 7 bases agree with TRBD1. V shed 2 bases and J 3 bases; nucleotides not matched to a gene: 19. Germline CDR1 reads SGHVS; CDR2 reads FQNEAQ. The CDR3 sequence is 19 residues long. The CDR3 DNA follows: TGTGCCAGCAGCTTACGGGCTACTATCCTGGGACAGCTACGCTACGAGCAGTACTTC. This sequence encodes CASSLRATILGQLRYEQYF.

This sequence joins TRBV7-2 and TRBJ1-2; D gene uncertain. Per germline, CDR1 SGHTA and CDR2 FQGNSA. The CDR3 extends over 12 amino acids. Trimming stripped 3 bases from V and 6 bases from J, with 8 bases between. The CDR3 loop reads CASSLPGNGYTF. In DNA, the CDR3 is TGTGCCAGCAGCTTGCCGGGGAATGGCTACACCTTC.

The chain carries TRBV5-8 and TRBJ2-2; D is ambiguous. Between the trimmed V and J ends, which lost 1 base and 0 bases, there was a span of 7 bases. CDR1 and CDR2 from the germline V gene are SGHTS and YDEGEE. This CDR3 has 15 amino acids. CDR3 loop: CASSLRRANTGELFF. The CDR3 DNA reads as TGTGCCAGCAGCTTGCGACGGGCGAACACCGGGGAGCTGTTTTTT.

This clone was seen once. The J gene is TRBJ1-5, the V gene TRBV10-2; TRBD1 matches at 9 bases. The germline V gene encodes CDR1 WSHSY and CDR2 SAAADI. The trim removed 0 bases at V and 2 bases at J, leaving 5 bases unmatched. This CDR3 region has 17 residues. CDR3 DNA: TGCGCCAGCAGTGAGTCACAGGGGGCGTGGGGCAATCAGCCCCAGCATTTT. Protein: CASSESQGAWGNQPQHF.

A single count supports this clone. This chain connects TRBV7-2 to TRBJ1-1; possible D gene TRBD1, 5 bases. There are 14 residues in the CDR3. Trimming left V 5 bases short and J 4 bases short, with 14 bases between. CDR1 and CDR2 (germline): SGHTA, FQGNSA. CDR3 loop: CASSKVGGTTEAFF. CDR3 in DNA: TGTGCCAGCAGCAAGGTGGGGGGGACCACTGAAGCTTTCTTT.

V usage is TRBV5-1 and J usage is TRBJ1-1, with D perhaps TRBD1 (5 bases). Germline CDR1 and CDR2: SGHRS and YFSETQ. This CDR3 is built from 14 residues. Trimming cost V 0 bases and J 5 bases, with 11 bases left between them. The DNA for the CDR3 is TGCGCCAGCAGCTTGGCGACAGAGGGGACTGAAGCTTTCTTT. Residues: CASSLATEGTEAFF.

The V call is TRBV5-1, the J call TRBJ2-4; D is perhaps TRBD1 or TRBD2 (8 bases each). V was clipped by 10 bases and J by 0 bases, with 20 bases between them. Germline assignment: CDR1 SGHRS and CDR2 YFSETQ. The CDR3 extends over 16 amino acids. The DNA for the CDR3 is TGCGCCTCCAACAGGGGGGCGGGAGGAGCCAAAAACATTCAGTACTTC. It yields the protein CASNRGAGGAKNIQYF.

The gene calls are TRBV7-2 and TRBJ2-5; D is perhaps TRBD2 (5 bases). V was clipped by 1 base and J by 2 bases, with 17 bases between them. The CDR3 sequence is 17 residues long. Germline CDR1 is SGHTA and CDR2 is FQGNSA. The DNA of the CDR3 is TGTGCCAGCAGCTTAGGAGCCAGAGGGATAGGGCAAGAGACCCAGTACTTC. This encodes CASSLGARGIGQETQYF. Supplemented by reference TRBV7-2 and TRBJ2-5, the full variable domain reads GAGVSQSPSNKVTEKGKDVELRCDPISGHTALYWYRQSLGQGLEFLIYFQGNSAPDKSGLPSDRFSAERTGGSVSTLTIQRTQQEDSAVYLCASSLGARGIGQETQYFGPGTRLLVL.

The count of this clone is one. The chain combines TRBV6-5 with TRBJ2-7; 7 nucleotides agree with TRBD1. Germline-derived CDR1 and CDR2 are MNHEY and SVGAGI. The J segment lost 4 bases and the V segment lost 6 bases, leaving 12 bases of the junction unmatched. This CDR3 has 15 amino acids. The CDR3 DNA follows: TGTGCCAGCAGCCCGACCTTGACAGGGTCTTACGAGCAGTACTTC. Its translation is CASSPTLTGSYEQYF.

The chain carries TRBV5-4 and TRBJ2-7; no clear D gene. Trimming shortened V by 3 bases and J by 6 bases, and 16 bases separated the two germline ends. Germline CDR1 SGHNT, CDR2 YYREEE (reference sequence). The CDR3 consists of 14 residues. The CDR3 DNA sequence: TGTGCCAGCAGCTCCAAGGTGGGCCGCTCCGAGCAGTACTTC. This gives the protein CASSSKVGRSEQYF.

The V call is TRBV5-4, the J call TRBJ2-7; tentatively, D is TRBD2 (5 bases). Between the trimmed V and J ends, which lost 1 base and 3 bases, there was a span of 14 bases. CDR3 size: 15 residues. Germline loops: CDR1 SGHNT, CDR2 YYREEE (reference sequence). The CDR3 nucleotides are TGTGCCAGCAGCTTGTTTCTCGGGAACAACTACGAGCAGTACTTC. As protein: CASSLFLGNNYEQYF.

This clone was recorded once. The chain combines TRBV7-9 with TRBJ1-2; a possible D gene is TRBD1 (5 bases). The CDR3 is made up of 15 amino acids. Trimming took 1 base from V and 3 from J, leaving 12 bases between them. Germline V gives CDR1 SEHNR, CDR2 FQNEAQ (reference sequence). Here the CDR3 reads CASSLVGQGDYGYTF. CDR3 in DNA: TGTGCCAGCAGCTTAGTAGGTCAGGGCGACTATGGCTACACCTTC.

This chain connects TRBV5-1 to TRBJ2-7; D remains ambiguous. CDR3 length equals 15 residues. Germline V lookup: CDR1 SGHRS, CDR2 YFSETQ. V dropped 0 bases and J dropped 3 bases, with 13 bases sitting between them. CDR3 loop: CASSLATRAYYEQYF. Here the CDR3 DNA reads TGCGCCAGCAGCTTGGCAACGAGAGCTTACTACGAGCAGTACTTC.

With regard to this clone: The junction shows a germline mismatch at one end, possibly a read error. This chain links TRBV7-7 with TRBJ2-3, with a weak D call TRBD1 (7 bases). The CDR3 is 13 amino acids. The V gene's germline CDR1 is SSHAT and CDR2 FNYEAQ (reference sequence). For the CDR3, the DNA is TGTGCTAGCAGCTTAGCGGAGGGGGCGGCGCAGTATTTT. Its translation: CASSLAEGAAQYF.

Regarding this clone: An end of the junction does not agree with germline; a read error may underlie this. The CDR3 DNA reads as TGTGCCTGGGATACAGGGGTCTCCCACGAGCAGTACTTC. Its translation: CAWDTGVSHEQYF. The rearrangement links TRBV30 to TRBJ2-7; 7 nucleotides line up with TRBD1. Germline V gene data show CDR1 as GTSNPN and CDR2 as SVGIG (reference sequence). The CDR3 extends over 13 amino acids.

This clone was seen once. The rearrangement links TRBV7-8 to TRBJ2-1, with 8 bases fitting TRBD2. The CDR3 consists of 15 residues. With V trimmed by 1 base and J by 9 bases, 8 bases remained unmatched. In germline, CDR1 is SGHVS, CDR2 FQNEAQ. CDR3 protein: CASSLEARGAIEQFF. In DNA, the CDR3 is TGTGCCAGCAGCTTAGAGGCGCGGGGGGCGATTGAGCAGTTCTTC.

The rearrangement links TRBV3-1 (or the pseudogene TRBV3-2) to TRBJ1-2; 9 bases are shared with TRBD1. Germline V gene data show CDR1 as LGHDT and CDR2 as YNNKEL (reference sequence). CDR3 size: 14 residues. Trimming took 4 bases from V and 1 from J; bases not matched to a gene: 1. The DNA of the CDR3 is TGTGCCAGCAGCCCGGGACAGGGTAACTATGGCTACACCTTC. This translates into CASSPGQGNYGYTF.

This chain connects TRBV3-1 (or the pseudogene TRBV3-2) to TRBJ2-7; the match to TRBD1 covers 11 bases. Germline loops: CDR1 LGHDT, CDR2 YNNKEL (reference sequence). This CDR3 has 15 residues. V dropped 2 bases and J dropped 7; count of bases not matched to a gene: 7. The CDR3 region is CASSQFGTGGGEQYF. CDR3 in DNA: TGTGCCAGCAGCCAATTTGGGACAGGGGGGGGAGAGCAGTACTTC.

The chain combines TRBV5-1 with TRBJ2-4, with 8 bases aligning to TRBD2. Per the germline V gene, CDR1 is SGHRS and CDR2 is YFSETQ. The CDR3 covers 15 residues. V gave up 0 bases and J gave up 3 bases; unmatched junction bases: 2. The CDR3 sequence: CASSLGREGKNIQYF. The CDR3 DNA sequence: TGCGCCAGCAGCTTGGGACGGGAGGGCAAAAACATTCAGTACTTC. Full variable domain (outside the CDR3, taken from reference TRBV5-1 and TRBJ2-4): KAGVTQTPRYLIKTRGQQVTLSCSPISGHRSVSWYQQTPGQGLQFLFEYFSETQRNKGNFPGRFSGRQFSNSRSEMNVSTLELGDSALYLCASSLGREGKNIQYFGAGTRLSVL.